The present T cell receptor beta chain was sequenced within a study of blood T cell repertoires in COVID-19. Study as a whole: The origin of the acute and convalescent COVID-19 samples was the United States, Italy and Spain. The cDNA or gDNA used as material had been derived from T cells, B-cell-depleted T cells, or PBMCs.

Germline assignment: CDR1 MNHNY and CDR2 SVGAGI (reference sequence). This CDR3 contains 14 residues. Trimming at V came to 6 bases and at J to 6 bases, leaving 8 bases not matched to a gene. In the authors' methods: Reference gene primer amplification gave nucleated cell count estimates. TCRdb's table, derived via immunoSEQ multiplex PCR, lists solely in-frame clones and lacks some. D and trimming come from the DNA, and the V and J calls and clone size come from that table. The data contain 20,000 to 30,000 clones, roughly nine tenths of them seen just once; the ten biggest clones take up about 9.6%.

The rearrangement uses TRBV6-6 and TRBJ1-1; 9 nucleotides match TRBD1. The receptor's source is a man between 70 and 80 years old with acute or convalescent COVID-19. The material sequenced was peripheral blood. The CDR3 bases are TGTGCCAGCAGCCGGGACAGGGTGATGGCTGAAGCTTTCTTT. This gives the protein CASSRDRVMAEAFF.